Below are 29 T cell receptor beta chains sequenced from a single sample in a study of CDR3 diversity in severe acne. TCRdb re-called the PCR reads through MiXCR, storing one row per CDR3 protein. Here the sample spans around 83,000 distinct CDR3 sequences, under 55% being singletons. Specimen: blood. The origin of the receptors is a male donor with severe acne vulgaris.

The chain joins TRBV6-5 to TRBJ2-2; 7 positions agree with TRBD1. Trimming removed 2 bases from V and 4 bases from J; junction bases left unmatched: 4. The CDR3 covers 15 residues. Germline V gives CDR1 MNHEY, CDR2 SVGAGI. The CDR3: CASSYVQGITGELFF. As DNA, the CDR3 is TGTGCCAGCAGTTACGTACAGGGGATCACCGGGGAGCTGTTTTTT.

This clonotype was counted many times. CDR3 DNA sequence: TGTGCCAGCAGTGAAAGGAACAGGGGCACAGATACGCAGTATTTT. It specifies CASSERNRGTDTQYF. The V and J genes are TRBV2 and TRBJ2-3; D is possibly TRBD1 (6 bases). In germline, CDR1 is SNHLY, CDR2 FYNNEI. The germline V and J ends were trimmed by 2 bases and 1 base, with 10 bases remaining between them. The CDR3 sequence is 15 residues long.

By frequency in the sample, this clonotype is medium-sized. The chain combines TRBV5-8 with TRBJ2-1; D assignment may be TRBD1 or TRBD2 (7 bases each). The CDR3 is 16 amino acids. CDR1 SGHTS and CDR2 YDEGEE come from the germline V gene. The V and J ends lost 1 base and 2 bases respectively, with 13 bases between them. The CDR3 DNA follows: TGTGCCAGCAGCTTGTGGGAGGGGGCCGCCTACAATGAGCAGTTCTTC. As protein: CASSLWEGAAYNEQFF.

The rearrangement joins TRBV20-1 to TRBJ1-4, with TRBD1 matching over 9 bases. This CDR3 spans 14 amino acids. Germline values: CDR1 DFQATT, CDR2 SNEGSKA (reference sequence). V lost 6 bases and J lost 5; bases outside the gene matches: 7. CDR3 residues: CSARGQGRNEKLFF. The CDR3 DNA reads TGCAGTGCGAGGGGACAGGGCAGAAATGAAAAACTGTTTTTT.

The J gene is TRBJ2-1, the V gene TRBV11-2, with D unclear. The CDR3 sequence is 15 residues long. V was trimmed by 5 bases and J by 4 bases, leaving 15 bases between them. Germline V gives CDR1 SGHAT, CDR2 FQNNGV. This chain's CDR3 is CASSPFPQLYNEQFF. CDR3 coding DNA: TGTGCCAGCAGCCCCTTCCCTCAGTTATACAATGAGCAGTTCTTC.

This clonotype has just a few counts. This may come from a read error, since a much larger clone is one base off. This chain uses TRBV5-6 with TRBJ1-2; D ambiguous. Germline CDR1 reads SGHDT; CDR2 reads YYEEEE. The CDR3 runs 12 residues. Trimming removed 2 bases from V and 6 bases from J, with 8 bases in between. The CDR3: CASSLRADGYTF. The CDR3 nucleotides read TGTGCCAGCAGCTTACGGGCCGATGGCTACACCTTC.

This clonotype was recorded once. CDR3 residues: CASSLSTAAYEQYF. The CDR3 DNA reads TGTGCCAGCAGCCTTTCGACGGCAGCCTACGAGCAGTACTTC. The genes are TRBV7-2 and TRBJ2-7; D remains ambiguous. Germline V gene data show CDR1 as SGHTA and CDR2 as FQGNSA. Trimming shortened V by 5 bases and J by 2 bases, and 13 bases separated the two germline ends. The CDR3 extends over 14 amino acids.

This clonotype was seen at least ten times. The rearrangement uses TRBV2 and TRBJ2-7; TRBD1 aligns across 9 bases. The V gene's germline CDR1 is SNHLY and CDR2 FYNNEI. This CDR3 contains 13 residues. V gave up 7 bases and J gave up 5 bases; unmatched junction bases: 6. DNA for the CDR3: TGTGCCAGCAAGGGGACAGGGTATAACGAGCAGTACTTC. Translated: CASKGTGYNEQYF.

In its sample, this clonotype was seen a few times. The V and J genes are TRBV7-8 and TRBJ1-1, with 7 bases that match TRBD1. This CDR3 has 14 residues. J gave up 4 bases and V 1 base, and 3 bases lay outside the gene matches. Germline CDR1 reads SGHVS; CDR2 reads FQNEAQ. CDR3 amino acids: CASSLEGAGTEAFF. The CDR3 DNA sequence: TGTGCCAGCAGCTTAGAGGGGGCCGGCACTGAAGCTTTCTTT.

The chain couples TRBV19 to TRBJ2-5, with no clear D. V was shortened by 1 base and J by 11 bases, with 11 bases between the two germline ends. Germline V gene lookup returns CDR1 LNHDA and CDR2 SQIVND (reference sequence). The CDR3 runs to 12 residues. The CDR3 sequence is CASSIGQEAQYF. For the CDR3, the DNA is TGTGCCAGTAGTATAGGCCAAGAGGCTCAGTACTTC.

This clonotype was picked up one time. A read error may account for a junction end that differs from germline. J is TRBJ2-7 and V is TRBV10-3; D is perhaps TRBD1 or TRBD2 (5 bases each). There are 15 residues in the CDR3. CDR1 is ENHRY and CDR2 is SYGVKD in the germline V gene. The CDR3 reads CASSKTGRRYYEQYF. The CDR3, as DNA: TGTGCCAGCAGTAAAACGGGACGAAGGTACTACGAGCAGTACTTC.

In this sample, this clonotype turned up many times. The chain carries TRBV5-1 and TRBJ1-3; 8 bases align to TRBD1. V trimming: 0 bases; J trimming: 1 base; junction bases outside the gene matches: 12. This CDR3 is built from 19 residues. CDR1 and CDR2 (germline): SGHRS, YFSETQ. The CDR3 DNA reads TGCGCCAGCAGCTTGGAAGGGGGTCGGGACAGGTGGTCTGGAAACACCATATATTTT. This translates into CASSLEGGRDRWSGNTIYF.

Concerning this clonotype: A read error may produce the germline difference seen at one junction end. The rearrangement uses TRBV10-1 and TRBJ1-5, with a weak D call TRBD1 (5 bases). This CDR3 spans 14 amino acids. The germline V gene encodes CDR1 WNHNN and CDR2 SYGVQD (reference sequence). The CDR3 DNA reads as TGTGCCAGCAGCGGTGGGGGGTTGGATCAGCCCCAGCATTTT. Its translation is CASSGGGLDQPQHF.

The J gene is TRBJ2-5, the V gene TRBV9; TRBD1 matches 9 bases. Trimming removed 3 bases from V and 4 bases from J; junction bases left unmatched: 7. CDR3 size: 15 residues. The germline gives CDR1 SGDLS, CDR2 YYNGEE. The CDR3 DNA is TGTGCCAGCAGCGCCGGGACAGGGAGATCAGAGACCCAGTACTTC. Protein product: CASSAGTGRSETQYF.

As concerns this clonotype: This clone may be a read error of a much larger clone one base away. This chain joins TRBV7-2 and TRBJ1-6; D is unresolved. This CDR3 region has 13 residues. Germline lookup yields CDR1 SGHTA and CDR2 FQGNSA. The CDR3 coding sequence is TGTGCCAACAGCTACGGACCTAATTCACCCCTCCACTTT. It codes for CANSYGPNSPLHF.

This rearrangement joins TRBV19 to TRBJ2-5, with 9 bases matching TRBD1. This CDR3 spans 15 amino acids. V was clipped by 7 bases and J by 1 base; unmatched bases: 7. Germline CDR1 LNHDA, CDR2 SQIVND (reference sequence). The CDR3 coding sequence is TGTGCCAGTAAACTAAGACAGGGGGGCCAAGAGACCCAGTACTTC. Its translation is CASKLRQGGQETQYF.

This clonotype came up many times. The V call is TRBV9, the J call TRBJ2-2, with D uncertain. Looked up from germline, CDR1 is SGDLS and CDR2 is YYNGEE. The V end lost 5 bases, the J end lost 6 bases, and 11 bases lay between the germline ends. The CDR3 spans 13 residues. The CDR3 coding sequence is TGTGCCAGCAGTCCAATTCCAGCCGGGGAGCTGTTTTTT. It translates to CASSPIPAGELFF.

The genes are TRBV7-2 and TRBJ1-1; D perhaps matches TRBD1 (5 bases). This CDR3 comprises 12 residues. Germline loops: CDR1 SGHTA, CDR2 FQGNSA. Trimming stripped 6 bases from V and 6 bases from J, with 11 bases between. CDR3 nucleotide sequence: TGTGCCAGCAGTTATGCGGGGGCTGAAGCTTTCTTT. Translation gives CASSYAGAEAFF.

As for this clonotype: One end of the junction varies from germline; a read error may be responsible. This chain's CDR3 is CASTGTNAEAFF. CDR3 coding DNA: TGTGCCTCAACAGGGACGAACGCTGAAGCTTTCTTT. The chain joins TRBV11-2 to TRBJ1-1, with D possibly matching TRBD1 (6 bases). There are 12 residues in the CDR3. The germline gives CDR1 SGHAT, CDR2 FQNNGV.

This clonotype was seen at least ten times. V and J are TRBV15 and TRBJ1-1; TRBD1 might be the D (5 bases). With 0 bases removed from V and 1 base from J, the gap between germline ends came to 9 bases. Germline V gene data show CDR1 as LNHNV and CDR2 as YYDKDF (reference sequence). The CDR3 runs to 15 residues. The CDR3 spells CATSRDRDGNTEAFF. CDR3 DNA sequence: TGTGCCACCAGCAGAGATAGGGACGGGAACACTGAAGCTTTCTTT.

Note on this clonotype: This may be a read error: a much more frequent sequence differs by one nucleotide. This chain links TRBV7-9 with TRBJ1-5; tentative D call: TRBD1 (6 bases). This CDR3 comprises 13 residues. Germline V CDR1 and CDR2: SEHNR, FQNEAQ (reference sequence). In DNA, the CDR3 is TGTGCCAGCAGCATGGACAGCAATCGGCCCCAGCATTTT. It translates to CASSMDSNRPQHF.

The V gene is TRBV13, the J gene TRBJ1-1; D unclear. CDR3 length: 14 amino acids. CDR1 and CDR2 from the germline V gene are PRHDT and FYEKMQ (reference sequence). Trimming left V 3 bases short and J 1 base short, with 9 bases between. The CDR3 reads CASSFSPGNTEAFF. The CDR3, as DNA: TGTGCCAGCAGCTTCTCCCCGGGGAACACTGAAGCTTTCTTT.

This clonotype occurred once. The chain uses TRBV14 and TRBJ2-7; TRBD1 agrees at 7 bases. The V segment lost 4 bases and the J segment 5 bases; nucleotides outside the gene matches: 8. Germline CDR1 SGHDN, CDR2 FVKESK. The CDR3 consists of 14 residues. CDR3 loop: CASSLLGTDNEQYF. As DNA, the CDR3 is TGTGCCAGCAGCCTCCTAGGGACAGATAACGAGCAGTACTTC.

V is TRBV29-1 and J is TRBJ1-4; 7 bases match TRBD1. J was trimmed by 8 bases and V by 5 bases; bases with no gene match: 5. Germline-derived CDR1 and CDR2 are SQVTM and ANQGSEA. This CDR3 has 12 residues. This CDR3 reads CSVSDREEKLFF. The CDR3 nucleotides are TGCAGCGTTTCCGACAGGGAAGAAAAACTGTTTTTT.

On this clonotype: Mismatch with germline at one junction end may stem from a read error. This chain links TRBV5-1 with TRBJ1-3, with D tentatively TRBD1 (5 bases). CDR3 length equals 16 residues. Germline values: CDR1 SGHRS, CDR2 YFSETQ. The CDR3 here is CANSLSPGPSRNTIYF. Here the CDR3 DNA reads TGCGCCAACAGCTTGTCCCCAGGGCCCAGCCGAAACACCATATATTTT.

The chain combines TRBV5-1 with TRBJ2-5; 10 nucleotides align to TRBD1. V dropped 4 bases and J dropped 1; count of bases not matched to a gene: 10. CDR1 and CDR2 from the germline V gene are SGHRS and YFSETQ. The CDR3 spans 17 residues. The CDR3 DNA is TGCGCCAGCAGCCAAGTTCCGGGACAGGGGATCCAAGAGACCCAGTACTTC. Protein: CASSQVPGQGIQETQYF.

The V call is TRBV20-1, the J call TRBJ2-1, with TRBD1 matching over 9 bases. The junction had 15 bases not matched to a gene; V was cut back by 5 bases and J by 10 bases. CDR3 length: 15 amino acids. CDR1 and CDR2 (germline): DFQATT, SNEGSKA (reference sequence). CDR3 residues: CSAEREPGQGGEQFF. In DNA, the CDR3 is TGCAGTGCTGAGAGGGAGCCGGGACAGGGAGGGGAGCAGTTCTTC.

In the case of this clonotype: A junction end diverges from the germline sequence, so it may reflect a read error. The chain is built from TRBV5-6 and TRBJ2-3; perhaps TRBD1 as D (5 bases). Germline V lookup: CDR1 SGHDT, CDR2 YYEEEE. The CDR3 length is 16 residues. The chain's CDR3 is CACSLSGHIITDTQYF. The CDR3 nucleotides are TGTGCCTGCAGCTTGTCCGGACATATAATCACAGATACGCAGTATTTT.

The rearrangement joins TRBV29-1 to TRBJ1-2; D gene ambiguous. Germline V lookup: CDR1 SQVTM, CDR2 ANQGSEA. The CDR3 runs to 11 residues. V was clipped by 6 bases and J by 1 base, with 6 bases between them. The DNA of the CDR3 is TGCAGCGTAGTGAGTAACTATGGCTACACCTTC. Its translation is CSVVSNYGYTF. Filled out from reference TRBV29-1 and TRBJ1-2, the complete variable domain reads SAVISQKPSRDICQRGTSLTIQCQVDSQVTMMFWYRQQPGQSLTLIATANQGSEATYESGFVIDKFPISRPNLTFSTLTVSNMSPEDSSIYLCSVVSNYGYTFGSGTRLTVV.